The clone carrying this T cell receptor beta chain was seen a single time. The CDR3 spans 16 residues. Between the trimmed V and J ends, which lost 4 bases and 9 bases, there was a span of 19 bases. Germline CDR1 is MGHRA and CDR2 is YSYEKL. The data were taken from a study of blood T cell repertoires in COVID-19. Study background: Donors in the United States, Italy and Spain gave samples during acute or convalescent COVID-19. Sources were T cells, B-cell-depleted T cells, or PBMCs; the material itself was cDNA or gDNA.

Per the study methods: Counts of nucleated cells, estimated from reference gene primer amplification, were obtained. Clones were read by immunoSEQ multiplex PCR, and TCRdb kept only the in-frame ones, dropping some. From that table come the V and J calls and clone size; the DNA was used to work out D and trimming. The data show about 150,000 clones, over 70% seen once. This receptor was obtained from a human donor in a cohort sampled during active COVID-19. Sequencing was performed on peripheral blood. This chain joins TRBV4-1 and TRBJ1-6, with D unresolved. This CDR3 reads CASSPPGQESFSPLHF. CDR3 in DNA: TGCGCCAGCAGCCCCCCCGGCCAGGAAAGTTTTTCACCCCTCCACTTT.